Presented here are 32 T cell receptor beta chains from one specimen sequenced in a study of control samples from healthy donors and cancer patients. The method was immunoSEQ multiplex PCR; TCRdb's version includes in-frame clones alone and lacks a portion of them. Altogether around 120,000 clones are present, more than 70% being singletons, with the ten largest covering about 2.1%. Sequencing was done on a sample of blood. All receptors come from a woman in her sixties or seventies in good health.

The rearrangement links TRBV5-1 to TRBJ1-3; 7 nucleotides line up with TRBD1. Germline trimming cut 0 bases from V and 6 bases from J; bases unmatched to any gene: 9. This CDR3 is 16 amino acids long. In germline, CDR1 is SGHRS, CDR2 YFSETQ. In DNA, the CDR3 is TGCGCCAGCAGCTTGGCAGGGGGGACATCGCCAAACACCATATATTTT. This translates into CASSLAGGTSPNTIYF.

The chain joins TRBV4-2 to TRBJ2-1; the match to TRBD2 covers 9 bases. The CDR3 length is 16 residues. After removal of 5 bases from V and 3 bases from J, the junction contained 8 bases not matched to a gene. The V gene's germline CDR1 is LGHNA and CDR2 YNFKEQ. CDR3 sequence: CASSYLAGIVYNEQFF. The CDR3 DNA reads as TGTGCCAGCAGCTACCTAGCGGGGATAGTCTACAATGAGCAGTTCTTC.

The rearrangement links TRBV6-2 or TRBV6-3 to TRBJ2-1; maybe TRBD2 (6 bases). Trimming took 2 bases from V and 5 from J, leaving 28 bases between them. This CDR3 spans 20 amino acids. CDR1 MNHEY and CDR2 SVGEGT come from the germline V gene. CDR3 DNA: TGTGCCAGCAGTTACCCACAGGCGAACCCCGGGGGTTGGGCACACAATGAGCAGTTCTTC. As protein: CASSYPQANPGGWAHNEQFF.

V usage is TRBV19 and J usage is TRBJ2-5, with 7 bases identical to TRBD1. The V gene end was trimmed by 3 bases and the J gene end by 3 bases; junction bases not matched to a gene: 16. The germline V gene encodes CDR1 LNHDA and CDR2 SQIVND (reference sequence). This CDR3 is built from 18 residues. CDR3 sequence reads: CASSIHPGETGLEETQYF. The CDR3 bases are TGTGCCAGTAGTATCCACCCTGGGGAGACAGGGCTGGAAGAGACCCAGTACTTC. Full variable domain (rest looked up from reference TRBV19 and TRBJ2-5): DGGITQSPKYLFRKEGQNVTLSCEQNLNHDAMYWYRQDPGQGLRLIYYSQIVNDFQKGDIAEGYSVSREKKESFPLTVTSAQKNPTAFYLCASSIHPGETGLEETQYFGPGTRLLVL.

The CDR3 spells CASSLELGHSGNTIYF. In DNA form, the CDR3 reads TGCGCCAGCAGCTTGGAGTTAGGACACTCTGGAAACACCATATATTTT. The gene calls are TRBV5-1 and TRBJ1-3, with D tentatively TRBD1 (5 bases). In germline, CDR1 is SGHRS, CDR2 YFSETQ. The CDR3 contains 16 residues. V was shortened by 0 bases and J by 0 bases, with 10 bases between the two germline ends.

Comments on this clone: The same CDR3 arises from other DNA sequences in this sample as well. V gene TRBV27 combines with J gene TRBJ1-5, with TRBD1 matching over 8 bases. Per the germline V gene, CDR1 is MNHEY and CDR2 is SMNVEV (reference sequence). The CDR3 sequence is 14 residues long. The V segment lost 5 bases and the J segment 4 bases; nucleotides outside the gene matches: 4. The CDR3 reads CASSLDRANQPQHF. Written as DNA, the CDR3 is TGTGCCAGCAGTCTGGACAGGGCGAATCAGCCCCAGCATTTT.

The chain combines TRBV6-1 with TRBJ2-5, with D perhaps matching TRBD1 (5 bases). The V gene's germline CDR1 is MNHNS and CDR2 SASEGT. V was shortened by 2 bases and J by 1 base, with 11 bases between the two germline ends. There are 15 residues in the CDR3. The CDR3 region has the DNA TGTGCCAGCAGTGAAAGTCAAGGGGCCCAAGAGACCCAGTACTTC. This translates into CASSESQGAQETQYF.

The J gene is TRBJ2-2, the V gene TRBV4-2; D uncertain. Looked up from germline, CDR1 is LGHNA and CDR2 is YNFKEQ. V was cut by 0 bases and J by 5 bases, with 19 bases left in between. There are 18 residues in the CDR3. CDR3 nucleotide sequence: TGTGCCAGCAGCCAAGATCCCCCCGGCGGCAGCAGGACCGGGGAGCTGTTTTTT. As protein: CASSQDPPGGSRTGELFF.

The gene calls are TRBV5-1 and TRBJ1-3, with unresolved D. CDR1 SGHRS and CDR2 YFSETQ come from the germline V gene. The ends were cut back, 0 bases at V and 2 bases at J, with 9 bases in the middle. This CDR3 spans 15 amino acids. The CDR3 loop is CASSLVPAPGNTIYF. DNA for the CDR3: TGCGCCAGCAGCTTGGTTCCAGCGCCTGGAAACACCATATATTTT.

J is TRBJ2-7 and V is TRBV15; the D is unclear. Deletions cut 0 bases from V and 0 bases from J, with 12 bases between. The CDR3 is 16 residues long. CDR1 is LNHNV, CDR2 YYDKDF, per germline (reference sequence). CDR3 in DNA: TGTGCCACCAGCAGAGACCTAATCGGAAGCTCCTACGAGCAGTACTTC. It specifies CATSRDLIGSSYEQYF.

V is TRBV19 and J is TRBJ2-5, with 13 bases aligning to TRBD2. Germline V gene sequence: CDR1 LNHDA, CDR2 SQIVND (reference sequence). With 5 bases clipped from V and 3 bases from J, the junction kept 6 bases outside the gene matches. The CDR3 is 16 amino acids. The CDR3 region has the DNA TGTGCCAGTAGTCCGACGGGACTAGCGGGGAAAGAGACCCAGTACTTC. Protein: CASSPTGLAGKETQYF.

Only one count was recorded for this clone. The chain is built from TRBV19 and TRBJ1-3; D is undetermined. The V end was cut by 3 bases, the J end by 0 bases, with 9 bases between. Germline values: CDR1 LNHDA, CDR2 SQIVND (reference sequence). CDR3 length: 15 residues. The CDR3 DNA reads TGTGCCAGTAGTATGCGGCAGGTCTCTGGAAACACCATATATTTT. Residues: CASSMRQVSGNTIYF.

The J gene is TRBJ2-7, the V gene TRBV10-3; 11 bases align to TRBD2. This CDR3 spans 14 amino acids. Germline CDR1 reads ENHRY; CDR2 reads SYGVKD. J gave up 4 bases and V 5 bases, and 4 bases lay outside the gene matches. Here the CDR3 reads CAISFSGGAYEQYF. CDR3 DNA sequence: TGTGCCATCAGTTTTAGCGGGGGGGCTTACGAGCAGTACTTC.

The chain combines TRBV10-1 with TRBJ2-3; TRBD2 might be the D (5 bases). Germline V gene data show CDR1 as WNHNN and CDR2 as SYGVQD (reference sequence). The germline V and J ends were trimmed by 2 bases and 1 base, with 7 bases remaining between them. The CDR3 runs to 14 residues. CDR3 bases: TGCGCCAGCAGTGAGGACTATCGCACAGATACGCAGTATTTT. It codes for CASSEDYRTDTQYF.

The chain uses TRBV5-1 and TRBJ1-2; D unclear. The CDR3 loop spans 17 amino acids. Germline values: CDR1 SGHRS, CDR2 YFSETQ. Trimming shortened V by 7 bases and J by 0 bases, and 22 bases separated the two germline ends. CDR3 bases: TGCGCCAGCCAGAAGGGAGCAGGCCCGTTGGCTAACTATGGCTACACCTTC. Translated, it gives CASQKGAGPLANYGYTF.

The chain uses TRBV6-5 and TRBJ2-2; TRBD2 matches at 10 bases. The CDR3 is 15 amino acids. Per the germline V gene, CDR1 is MNHEY and CDR2 is SVGAGI. V was pared by 6 bases and J by 4 bases, with 5 bases of the junction left unmatched. The CDR3 DNA follows: TGTGCCAGCAGGTCCCTAGCGGGGGTCACCGGGGAGCTGTTTTTT. This encodes CASRSLAGVTGELFF.

This chain joins TRBV29-1 and TRBJ2-3; D is possibly TRBD1 (5 bases). Trimming cost V 3 bases and J 1 base, with 14 bases left between them. CDR3 length equals 15 residues. The germline V gene encodes CDR1 SQVTM and CDR2 ANQGSEA. Written as DNA, the CDR3 is TGCAGCGTTGATAATGGGGCTGGGGGCACAGATACGCAGTATTTT. Amino acids: CSVDNGAGGTDTQYF.

The chain combines TRBV5-4 with TRBJ2-5; D possibly corresponds to TRBD1 (6 bases). The CDR3 loop spans 14 amino acids. V dropped 6 bases and J dropped 5 bases, with 17 bases sitting between them. The germline CDR1 and CDR2 sequences are SGHNT and YYREEE (reference sequence). CDR3 sequence: CASNSGRGLETQYF. In nucleotides, the CDR3 is TGTGCCAGCAATTCAGGCAGGGGCCTGGAGACCCAGTACTTC. Using reference TRBV5-4 and TRBJ2-5 for the parts outside the CDR3, the full variable domain is ETGVTQSPTHLIKTRGQQVTLRCSSQSGHNTVSWYQQALGQGPQFIFQYYREEENGRGNFPPRFSGLQFPNYSSELNVNALELDDSALYLCASNSGRGLETQYFGPGTRLLVL.

V and J are TRBV14 and TRBJ1-1; D is perhaps TRBD1 (5 bases). The CDR3 sequence is 15 residues long. CDR1 is SGHDN, CDR2 FVKESK, per germline. The V gene lost 8 bases and the J gene lost 0 bases, with 16 bases spanning the gap. The CDR3 loop is CASGAGTLMNTEAFF. In nucleotides, the CDR3 is TGTGCCAGCGGGGCCGGGACTTTAATGAACACTGAAGCTTTCTTT.

The CDR3 loop is CSASSHRPYEQYF. CDR3 in DNA: TGCAGTGCTAGTAGCCACCGTCCCTACGAGCAGTACTTC. The chain combines TRBV20-1 with TRBJ2-7; no clear D. Germline V lookup: CDR1 DFQATT, CDR2 SNEGSKA (reference sequence). The length of the CDR3 is 13 residues. V lost 3 bases and J 2 bases, leaving 11 bases between the germline ends.

This chain links TRBV6-5 with TRBJ2-3; D gene uncertain. The germline V and J ends were trimmed by 6 bases and 5 bases, with 9 bases remaining between them. Germline CDR1 is MNHEY and CDR2 is SVGAGI. This CDR3 is built from 12 residues. The CDR3 is CASSQYKDTQYF. DNA for the CDR3: TGTGCCAGCAGCCAGTATAAAGATACGCAGTATTTT.

The CDR3 bases are TGTGCCATCAGTTTGACAGAAAGCTCCTACGAGCAGTACTTC. Protein product: CAISLTESSYEQYF. The chain has TRBV10-3 and TRBJ2-7; D may be TRBD1 (5 bases). CDR3 length: 14 residues. V was shortened by 5 bases and J by 0 bases, with 11 bases between the two germline ends. CDR1 and CDR2 from the germline V gene are ENHRY and SYGVKD.

This chain uses TRBV7-8 with TRBJ2-3; 8 bases map to TRBD1. Germline assignment: CDR1 SGHVS and CDR2 FQNEAQ. The CDR3 is made up of 15 amino acids. V lost 6 bases to trimming and J lost 3 bases; unmatched junction nucleotides: 8. The CDR3 nucleotides are TGTGCCAGCAGTTCGGACAGGGCAACAACAGATACGCAGTATTTT. Its protein is CASSSDRATTDTQYF.

V is TRBV19 and J is TRBJ1-6; D is unresolved. CDR1 LNHDA and CDR2 SQIVND come from the germline V gene (reference sequence). Trimming took off 4 bases at V and 5 bases at J, with 12 bases between the two ends. This CDR3 spans 15 amino acids. CDR3 DNA sequence: TGTGCCAGTAGTACCTCACGGGTCAATAATTCACCCCTCCACTTT. Its protein is CASSTSRVNNSPLHF.

This chain joins TRBV7-2 and TRBJ2-7; D might be TRBD2 (6 bases). The V and J ends lost 5 bases and 7 bases respectively, with 15 bases between them. Per the germline V gene, CDR1 is SGHTA and CDR2 is FQGNSA. The CDR3 loop spans 13 amino acids. The CDR3 DNA is TGTGCCAGCAGCGCACCGGGACTCCTAGAGCAGTACTTC. Protein sequence: CASSAPGLLEQYF.

Only a few counts were recorded for this clone. The chain recombines TRBV4-3 with TRBJ2-7, with 11 bases aligning to TRBD2. CDR3 size: 15 residues. Germline loops: CDR1 LGHNA, CDR2 YSLEER. V dropped 4 bases and J dropped 5; count of bases not matched to a gene: 7. The CDR3 is CASSPRLAGRDEQYF. The CDR3 DNA follows: TGCGCCAGCAGCCCCCGACTAGCGGGGCGGGACGAGCAGTACTTC.

This chain uses TRBV12-3 or TRBV12-4 with TRBJ2-1, with D uncertain. CDR3 length equals 13 residues. V gave up 5 bases and J gave up 4 bases, with 9 bases separating them. The CDR3 protein is CASSRNRYNEQFF. CDR3 coding DNA: TGTGCCAGCAGTCGTAACCGGTACAATGAGCAGTTCTTC.

This clone was observed a handful of times. The rearrangement uses TRBV11-2 and TRBJ1-5; maybe TRBD1 (5 bases). With 1 base removed from V and 6 bases from J, the gap between germline ends came to 16 bases. Germline CDR1 SGHAT, CDR2 FQNNGV. The CDR3 has 16 residues. CDR3 bases: TGTGCCAGCAGCTTAGGAGGGGCGGCTCCCGGTCAGCCCCAGCATTTT. Translation: CASSLGGAAPGQPQHF.

The chain has TRBV4-2 and TRBJ2-1; D possibly corresponds to TRBD1 (5 bases). CDR1 LGHNA and CDR2 YNFKEQ come from the germline V gene. Between the trimmed V and J ends, which lost 1 base and 0 bases, there was a span of 7 bases. The CDR3 covers 15 residues. This CDR3 is CASSQGTGSYNEQFF. The CDR3 bases are TGTGCCAGCAGCCAAGGAACAGGCTCCTACAATGAGCAGTTCTTC.

The V and J genes are TRBV6-5 and TRBJ2-2; no definite D call. Germline V gene data show CDR1 as MNHEY and CDR2 as SVGAGI. Deletions cut 3 bases from V and 6 bases from J, with 11 bases between. The CDR3 totals 14 residues. DNA of the CDR3: TGTGCCAGCAGTTATCAGGCCGGTCCCGGGGAGCTGTTTTTT. It encodes CASSYQAGPGELFF.

The rearrangement joins TRBV12-3 or TRBV12-4 to TRBJ2-3; D is uncertain. This CDR3 region has 12 residues. V lost 5 bases to trimming and J lost 6 bases, with 9 bases between them. CDR3 region: CASSAQWDTQYF. CDR3 coding DNA: TGTGCCAGCAGTGCCCAATGGGATACGCAGTATTTT.

V is TRBV6-2 or TRBV6-3 and J is TRBJ2-5; D remains ambiguous. CDR1 and CDR2 (germline): MNHEY, SVGEGT. Between the trimmed V and J ends, which lost 2 bases and 7 bases, there was a span of 14 bases. CDR3 size: 14 residues. CDR3 nucleotides: TGTGCCAGCAGTTACGATGGGGTTCACACGACCCAGTACTTC. This encodes CASSYDGVHTTQYF.